A selection of T cell receptor beta chains follows, all from one sample in a study of T cell repertoires in cytomegalovirus infection. These TCRs are of unknown antigen specificity. TCRdb used MiXCR to reprocess the reads, holding one entry per CDR3 protein. The sample carries approximately 910,000 distinct CDR3 sequences, around 32% recorded once. Sequencing used cultured CD8+ T cells from PBMCs, obtained from culture after CMV antigen stimulation. Source of these receptors: a human donor in good health (CMV status not recorded). Some clones in this sample may be carry-over from other donors' samples. Both conserved end residues are part of each CDR3.

v_call,j_call,cdr3_aa
TRBV10-3,TRBJ2-1,CAAQTGSAYNEQFF
TRBV7-9,TRBJ1-6,CASSREGDNSPLHF
TRBV5-1,TRBJ2-5,CASSLETRLRETQYF
TRBV5-6,TRBJ1-1,CASSVDGFEAFF
TRBV6-2/TRBV6-3,TRBJ2-1,CASLTADGGDEQFF
TRBV7-2,TRBJ1-2,CASSTSGGSAYGYTF
TRBV10-3,TRBJ1-1,CAISEAGGGTEAFF
TRBV6-1,TRBJ1-1,CATGSGNTEAFF
TRBV7-6,TRBJ2-2,CASSLGLSGGELFF
TRBV7-6,TRBJ2-3,CASSADGTDTQYF
TRBV14,TRBJ1-6,CASSHNTLNSPLHF
TRBV12-3/TRBV12-4,TRBJ2-1,CASRSSSGGLGSYNEQFF
TRBV28,TRBJ1-6,CASSSGQGSSPLHF
TRBV7-2,TRBJ2-5,CASSSGLAGGPMETQYF
TRBV5-5,TRBJ1-5,CASSLGGQSNQPQHF
TRBV20-1,TRBJ2-2,CSAQAAGRNTGELFF
TRBV7-6,TRBJ1-5,CASSRGGVNQPQHF
TRBV7-9,TRBJ2-7,CASSATDRDLSEQYF
TRBV4-1,TRBJ2-3,CASSQEPGGVDTQYF
TRBV14,TRBJ2-1,CASSQRGLPYNEQFF
TRBV10-3,TRBJ2-5,CAISVDSQETQYF
TRBV27,TRBJ1-1,CASSSIQGLYTEAFF
TRBV6-1,TRBJ2-3,CASSVRDGDTQYF
TRBV7-8,TRBJ1-6,CASSFSVGGSDSPLHF
TRBV11-3,TRBJ1-1,CASSAHDMGDTEAFF
TRBV7-6,TRBJ2-1,CASSAGEGAGGDEQFF
TRBV6-6,TRBJ2-3,CAITEGPVTDTQYF
TRBV4-3,TRBJ2-6,CASSQDLSRTLSGANVLTF
TRBV11-2,TRBJ1-2,CASSPDRGGYGYTF
TRBV5-6,TRBJ2-7,CASSPGTSDRYEQYF
TRBV7-2,TRBJ2-1,CASSLEGGDNEQFF